This TCR beta chain is from a study of CD8+ T cells in alopecia areata. From germline, CDR1 is GTSNPN and CDR2 SVGIG (reference sequence). This CDR3 comprises 13 residues. Trimming stripped 2 bases from V and 5 bases from J, with 12 bases between. cDNA serving as the sequencing template came from extracted, reverse transcribed RNA. Profiling relied on immunoSEQ multiplex PCR, and the TCRdb table lists in-frame clones only, not all of them. The data hold 250,000 or so clones, with 67% observed a single time. Peripheral blood and lesional scalp punch biopsies came from alopecia areata patients. Findings and caveats of the study: Clonality exceeded that of normal scalp in lesional scalp, most notably in alopecia totalis/universalis.

Note on this clone: Its antigen is as yet unknown.

Here the sequenced sample was CD4+ T cells sorted from blood, taken at week 0. The J gene is TRBJ1-2, the V gene TRBV30; perhaps TRBD1 as D (6 bases). The TCR originated in a human donor with alopecia areata. Here the CDR3 DNA reads TGTGCCTGGAGTCCCGGACAGCCTTATGGCTACACCTTC. Amino acids: CAWSPGQPYGYTF.